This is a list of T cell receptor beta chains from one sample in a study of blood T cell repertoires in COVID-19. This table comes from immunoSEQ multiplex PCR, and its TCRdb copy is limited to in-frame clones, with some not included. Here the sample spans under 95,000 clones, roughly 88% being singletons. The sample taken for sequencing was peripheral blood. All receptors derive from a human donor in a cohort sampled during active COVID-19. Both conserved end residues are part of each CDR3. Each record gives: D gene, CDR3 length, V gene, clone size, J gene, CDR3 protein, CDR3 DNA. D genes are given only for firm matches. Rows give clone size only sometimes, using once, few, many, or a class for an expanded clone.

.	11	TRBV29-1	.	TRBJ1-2	CSVEGGNGYTF	TGCAGCGTTGAAGGGGGCAATGGCTACACCTTC
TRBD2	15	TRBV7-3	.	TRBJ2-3	CASSKLAGGTDTQYF	TGTGCCAGCAGCAAACTAGCGGGGGGCACAGATACGCAGTATTTT
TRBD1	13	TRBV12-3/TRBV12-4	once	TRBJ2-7	CASSPGQGYEQYF	TGTGCCAGCAGCCCTGGACAGGGCTACGAGCAGTACTTC
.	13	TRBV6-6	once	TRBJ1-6	CASRTGSGSPLHF	TGTGCCAGCAGGACGGGTAGTGGTTCACCCCTCCACTTT
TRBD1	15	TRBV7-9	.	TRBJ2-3	CASSFGQGEADTQYF	TGTGCCAGCAGCTTTGGACAGGGTGAGGCAGATACGCAGTATTTT
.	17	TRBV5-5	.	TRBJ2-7	CASSLDRSASEAAEQYF	TGTGCCAGCAGCTTGGACCGATCGGCTAGCGAGGCTGCCGAGCAGTACTTC
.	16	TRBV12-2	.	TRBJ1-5	CASRLVLQGRGQPQHF	TGTGCAAGTCGCTTAGTCTTACAGGGTCGGGGTCAGCCCCAGCATTTT
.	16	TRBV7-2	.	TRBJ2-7	CASSLAGSGASYEQYF	TGTGCCAGCAGCTTAGCCGGTAGCGGAGCCTCCTACGAGCAGTACTTC
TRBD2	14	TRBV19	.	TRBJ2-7	CASSIRGLAGGRYF	TGTGCCAGTAGTATTCGGGGTCTAGCGGGGGGACGGTACTTC
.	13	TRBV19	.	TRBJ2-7	CASSIEYRYEQYF	TGTGCCAGTAGTATCGAATACAGGTACGAGCAGTACTTC
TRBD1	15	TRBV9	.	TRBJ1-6	CASSVGTENNSPLHF	TGTGCCAGCAGCGTTGGGACAGAAAATAATTCACCCCTCCACTTT
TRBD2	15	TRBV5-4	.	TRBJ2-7	CASSSGTSGSYEQYF	TGTGCCAGCAGCTCCGGGACTAGCGGCTCCTACGAGCAGTACTTC
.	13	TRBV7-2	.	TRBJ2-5	CASSFYREETQYF	TGTGCCAGCAGCTTCTACAGGGAGGAGACCCAGTACTTC
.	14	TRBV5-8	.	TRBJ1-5	CASSRGVVVQPQHF	TGTGCCAGCAGCCGGGGGGTCGTAGTTCAGCCCCAGCATTTT
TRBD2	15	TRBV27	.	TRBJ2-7	CASSLSLAGGGEQYF	TGTGCCAGCAGTTTATCACTAGCGGGAGGTGGCGAGCAGTACTTC
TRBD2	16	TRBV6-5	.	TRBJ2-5	CASSSPSGGARETQYF	TGTGCCAGCAGTTCCCCAAGCGGGGGGGCCCGAGAGACCCAGTACTTC
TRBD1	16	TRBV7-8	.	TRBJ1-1	CASSPTILGTVTEAFF	TGTGCCAGCAGCCCGACGATCCTAGGGACAGTAACTGAAGCTTTCTTT
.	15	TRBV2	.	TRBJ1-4	CASSEDIATNEKLFF	TGTGCCAGCAGTGAAGACATTGCAACTAATGAAAAACTGTTTTTT
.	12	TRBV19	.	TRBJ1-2	CASKGLNYGYTF	TGTGCCAGTAAAGGACTTAACTATGGCTACACCTTC
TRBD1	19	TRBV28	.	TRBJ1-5	CASHLARRFLGTGGQPQHF	TGTGCCAGCCATCTTGCGAGGAGATTCTTGGGGACAGGGGGGCAGCCCCAGCATTTT
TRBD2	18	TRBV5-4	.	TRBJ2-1	CASSPGVPGLSGRDGQFF	TGTGCCAGCAGCCCGGGAGTCCCGGGACTAAGCGGGAGGGATGGGCAGTTCTTC
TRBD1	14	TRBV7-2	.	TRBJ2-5	CASLPRGRGETQYF	TGTGCCAGCCTACCAAGGGGGCGCGGAGAGACCCAGTACTTC
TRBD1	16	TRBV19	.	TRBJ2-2	CASEYRGPSGPGELFF	TGTGCCAGCGAATACAGGGGACCTTCGGGCCCCGGGGAGCTGTTTTTT
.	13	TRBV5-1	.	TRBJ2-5	CASNRGYQETQYF	TGCGCCAGCAATAGGGGGTACCAAGAGACCCAGTACTTC
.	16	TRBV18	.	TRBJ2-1	CASSRLDRTSYNEQFF	TGTGCCAGCTCACGACTCGACAGGACATCCTACAATGAGCAGTTCTTC
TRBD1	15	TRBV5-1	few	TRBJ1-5	CASSLGDSSNQPQHF	TGCGCCAGCAGCTTGGGGGACAGTAGCAATCAGCCCCAGCATTTT
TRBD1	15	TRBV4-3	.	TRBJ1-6	CASSQDRGNNSPLHF	TGCGCCAGCAGCCAAGACAGGGGGAATAATTCACCCCTCCACTTT
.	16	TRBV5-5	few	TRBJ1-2	CASSLAPLQGAGGYTF	TGTGCCAGCAGCCTGGCGCCCCTACAGGGTGCTGGTGGCTACACCTTC
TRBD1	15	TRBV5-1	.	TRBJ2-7	CASRRNRDRDYEQYF	TGCGCCAGCCGCCGGAACCGGGACAGGGACTACGAGCAGTACTTC
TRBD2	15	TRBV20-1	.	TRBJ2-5	CSASRLAGGQETQYF	TGCAGTGCTAGTCGGCTAGCGGGGGGTCAAGAGACCCAGTACTTC
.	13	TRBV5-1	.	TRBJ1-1	CASSLASGTEAFF	TGCGCCAGCAGCTTGGCATCGGGCACTGAAGCTTTCTTT
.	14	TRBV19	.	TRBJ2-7	CASSTGTTSYEQYF	TGTGCCAGTAGTACCGGGACAACCTCCTACGAGCAGTACTTC
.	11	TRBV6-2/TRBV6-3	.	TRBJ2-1	CASSYSYEQFF	TGTGCCAGCAGTTACTCCTATGAGCAGTTCTTC
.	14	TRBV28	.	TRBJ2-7	CASSSAGRGYEQYF	TGTGCCAGCAGTTCGGCAGGCAGGGGCTACGAGCAGTACTTC
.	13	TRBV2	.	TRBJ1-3	CASSAGPGNTIYF	TGTGCCAGCAGTGCAGGGCCTGGAAACACCATATATTTT
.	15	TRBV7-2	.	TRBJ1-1	CASSLAVTGDTEAFF	TGTGCCAGCAGCTTAGCTGTGACAGGTGACACTGAAGCTTTCTTT
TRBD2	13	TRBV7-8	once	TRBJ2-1	CASSITSDNEQFF	TGTGCCAGCAGCATAACTAGCGACAATGAGCAGTTCTTC
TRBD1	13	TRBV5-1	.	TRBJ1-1	CASRAGGDTEAFF	TGCGCCAGCAGGGCAGGGGGAGATACTGAAGCTTTCTTT
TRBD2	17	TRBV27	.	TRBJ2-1	CASSKTGTSGGVNEQFF	TGTGCCAGCAGCAAGACCGGGACTAGCGGGGGGGTCAATGAGCAGTTCTTC
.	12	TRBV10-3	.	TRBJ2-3	CAISAPGDTQYF	TGTGCCATCAGTGCCCCGGGAGATACGCAGTATTTT
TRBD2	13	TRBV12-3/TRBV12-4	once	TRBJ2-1	CASRTSGRNEQFF	TGTGCCAGCAGAACTAGCGGGCGCAATGAGCAGTTCTTC
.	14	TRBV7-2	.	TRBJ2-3	CASSLALATDTQYF	TGTGCCAGCAGCTTAGCGCTTGCGACAGATACGCAGTATTTT